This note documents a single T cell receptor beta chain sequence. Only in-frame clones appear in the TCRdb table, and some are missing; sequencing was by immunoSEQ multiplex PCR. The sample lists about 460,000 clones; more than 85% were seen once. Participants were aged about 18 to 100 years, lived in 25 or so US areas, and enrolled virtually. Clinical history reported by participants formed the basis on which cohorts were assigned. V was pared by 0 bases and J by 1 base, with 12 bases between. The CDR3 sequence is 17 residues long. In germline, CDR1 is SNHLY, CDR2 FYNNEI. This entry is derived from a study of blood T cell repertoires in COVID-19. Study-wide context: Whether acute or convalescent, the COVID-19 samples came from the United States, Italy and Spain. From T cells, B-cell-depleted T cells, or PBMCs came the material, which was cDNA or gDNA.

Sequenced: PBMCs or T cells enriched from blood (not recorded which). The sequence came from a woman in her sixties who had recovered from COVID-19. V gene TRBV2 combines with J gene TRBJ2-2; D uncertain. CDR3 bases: TGTGCCAGCAGTGAAGCGCCTCCAGGCTTGAACACCGGGGAGCTGTTTTTT. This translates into CASSEAPPGLNTGELFF.